A selection of T cell receptor beta chains follows, all from one sample in a study of T cell responses to AZD1222 COVID-19 vaccine. Assay used: immunoSEQ multiplex PCR; TCRdb lists only in-frame clones, some missing. The sample has approximately 110,000 clones, roughly four fifths seen once. The sequences come from peripheral blood, collected on day 0 of AZD1222 vaccination. These TCRs come from an adult in good health. CDR3s include the opening cysteine and the closing phenylalanine or tryptophan. The D gene is left open where the match is weak. Only part of the rows carry a size: once, few, many, or a class if the clone is expanded.

abundance	j_gene	d_gene	v_gene	CDR3nt	CDR3aa
-	TRBJ1-1	-	TRBV7-9	TGTGCCAGCAGCGTACTTACAGCTGAAGCTTTCTTT	CASSVLTAEAFF
-	TRBJ1-4	-	TRBV19	TGTGCCAGTAGTACCTTACAGGGATTGCATGAAAAACTGTTTTTT	CASSTLQGLHEKLFF
-	TRBJ1-1	-	TRBV6-6	TGTGCCAGCAGTCCGGGATGGGGAACTGAAGCTTTCTTT	CASSPGWGTEAFF
-	TRBJ1-3	-	TRBV7-9	TGTGCCAGCAGCTGGAGAGGTGGAAACACCATATATTTT	CASSWRGGNTIYF
-	TRBJ1-3	-	TRBV9	TGTGCCAGCAGCGTCCCAGGGGCTGGAAACACCATATATTTT	CASSVPGAGNTIYF
once	TRBJ1-3	TRBD1	TRBV10-3	TGTGCCATCAGTGTTACAGGGGGCATGGGAAACACCATATATTTT	CAISVTGGMGNTIYF
-	TRBJ2-2	TRBD2	TRBV10-3	TGTGCCATCAGTGAGAGACTAGCGGCGAACACCGGGGAGCTGTTTTTT	CAISERLAANTGELFF
-	TRBJ1-2	-	TRBV7-9	TGTGCCAGCAGCCCAGACAGTAACTATGGCTACACCTTC	CASSPDSNYGYTF
-	TRBJ1-2	-	TRBV28	TGTGCCAGCAGTTTATCCGGGAGGGGCTACACCTTC	CASSLSGRGYTF
once	TRBJ1-5	-	TRBV10-3	TGTGCCATCAGTGAGTCTAGCGGCGGCAATCAGCCCCAGCATTTT	CAISESSGGNQPQHF
-	TRBJ1-1	-	TRBV5-1	TGCGCCAGCAACAGCGGAGCGGACACTGAAGCTTTCTTT	CASNSGADTEAFF
few	TRBJ2-6	-	TRBV7-9	TGTGCCAGCAGCCGAGAGACAGGACTCTCTGGGGCCAACGTCCTGACTTTC	CASSRETGLSGANVLTF
-	TRBJ2-7	-	TRBV27	TGTGCCAGCAGTTTCAATAGCGACCCTTACGAGCAGTACTTC	CASSFNSDPYEQYF
few	TRBJ2-6	-	TRBV5-8	TGTGCCAGCAGCACGCGACCATACAGTTCCAGAAACTCTGGGGCCAACGTCCTGACTTTC	CASSTRPYSSRNSGANVLTF
-	TRBJ1-5	TRBD1	TRBV29-1	TGCAGCGTAAGCGGGCAGGGGGACCAGCCCCAGCATTTT	CSVSGQGDQPQHF
-	TRBJ1-2	TRBD1	TRBV5-5	TGTGCCAGCAGCCCCGGGACAGACGCAAGCGGCTACACCTTC	CASSPGTDASGYTF
-	TRBJ2-1	TRBD2	TRBV7-9	TGTGCCAGCAGCCTGGGGCTAGCGGGAGCGTTTCCCTACAATGAGCAGTTCTTC	CASSLGLAGAFPYNEQFF
-	TRBJ2-2	TRBD1	TRBV19	TGTGCCAGCAAAGGGGGCCCGAACACCGGGGAGCTGTTTTTT	CASKGGPNTGELFF
-	TRBJ2-5	TRBD2	TRBV5-1	TGCGCCAGCAGCCCGAACCCGGGGAGCGGGGGCAGAGAGACCCAGTACTTC	CASSPNPGSGGRETQYF
once	TRBJ2-3	-	TRBV9	TGTGCCAGCAGCGGGCATGATACGCAGTATTTT	CASSGHDTQYF
-	TRBJ2-7	-	TRBV5-1	TGCGCCAGCAGCTTGGCCGATGGGGCCGAGCAGTACTTC	CASSLADGAEQYF
-	TRBJ2-7	-	TRBV10-2	TGCGCCAGCAGTTCATCCGGGACTTTTACAACGGAGCAGTACTTC	CASSSSGTFTTEQYF
few	TRBJ2-1	-	TRBV11-3	TGTGCCAGCAGCTTGGGGGACGGCCAAAGTAATGAGCAGTTCTTC	CASSLGDGQSNEQFF